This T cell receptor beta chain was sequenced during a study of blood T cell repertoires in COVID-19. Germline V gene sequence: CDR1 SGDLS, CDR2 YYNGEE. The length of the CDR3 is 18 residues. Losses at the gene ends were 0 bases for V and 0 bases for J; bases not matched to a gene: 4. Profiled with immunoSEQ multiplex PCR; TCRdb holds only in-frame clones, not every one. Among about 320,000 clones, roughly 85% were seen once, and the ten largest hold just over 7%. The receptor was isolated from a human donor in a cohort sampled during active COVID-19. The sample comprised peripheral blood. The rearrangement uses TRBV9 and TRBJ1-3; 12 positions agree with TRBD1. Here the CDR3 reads CASSVGGTGGPSGNTIYF. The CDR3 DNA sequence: TGTGCCAGCAGCGTAGGAGGGACAGGGGGCCCCTCTGGAAACACCATATATTTT. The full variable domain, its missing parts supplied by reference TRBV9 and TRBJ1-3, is DSGVTQTPKHLITATGQRVTLRCSPRSGDLSVYWYQQSLDQGLQFLIQYYNGEERAKGNILERFSAQQFPDLHSELNLSSLELGDSALYFCASSVGGTGGPSGNTIYFGEGSWLTVV.